What follows are 14 T cell receptor beta chains derived from one specimen sequenced in a study of T cell responses to AZD1222 COVID-19 vaccine. The method was immunoSEQ multiplex PCR; TCRdb's version includes in-frame clones alone and lacks a portion of them. The sample yields 90,000 to 150,000 clones, 75% to 90% seen once. This specimen consisted of peripheral blood, obtained 28 days after the second AZD1222 dose. The receptors stem from an adult who received the AZD1222 COVID-19 vaccine.

On this clone: This specimen includes other DNA sequences encoding the same CDR3. DNA for the CDR3: TGTGCCAGTTCCGGGGGCAGCAATCAGCCCCAGCATTTT. Translated: CASSGGSNQPQHF. The chain is built from TRBV28 and TRBJ1-5; D possibly corresponds to TRBD1 (6 bases). The CDR3 loop spans 13 amino acids. Trimming took off 9 bases at V and 1 base at J, with 10 bases between the two ends. CDR1 is MDHEN, CDR2 SYDVKM, per germline.

The chain joins TRBV6-5 to TRBJ2-5, with 7 bases identical to TRBD1. This CDR3 is built from 15 residues. CDR1 MNHEY and CDR2 SVGAGI come from the germline V gene. The V segment lost 0 bases and the J segment 5 bases; nucleotides outside the gene matches: 6. In DNA form, the CDR3 reads TGTGCCAGCAGTTACTCCCCCACAGGGGTGGAGACCCAGTACTTC. Amino acids: CASSYSPTGVETQYF.

The chain combines TRBV6-5 with TRBJ2-5; perhaps TRBD2 as D (6 bases). This CDR3 contains 13 residues. V lost 6 bases and J lost 5, with 13 bases in between. Germline V CDR1 and CDR2: MNHEY, SVGAGI. Written as DNA, the CDR3 is TGTGCCAGCAGCCGACTAGGAAGGGAGACCCAGTACTTC. This translates into CASSRLGRETQYF.

The chain uses TRBV30 and TRBJ1-3; D not resolved. Trimming shortened V by 5 bases and J by 4 bases, and 6 bases separated the two germline ends. This CDR3 is 11 amino acids long. Germline loops: CDR1 GTSNPN, CDR2 SVGIG (reference sequence). The CDR3: CAWDGGNTIYF. DNA for the CDR3: TGTGCCTGGGACGGAGGAAACACCATATATTTT.

V is TRBV19 and J is TRBJ1-2, with a weak D call TRBD1 (5 bases). In germline, CDR1 is LNHDA, CDR2 SQIVND (reference sequence). Trimming took 5 bases from V and 5 from J, leaving 15 bases between them. This CDR3 spans 14 amino acids. CDR3 DNA: TGTGCCAGTAGTGTCGACCGGGGGTCTTATGGCTACACCTTC. Protein product: CASSVDRGSYGYTF.

CDR3 nucleotide sequence: TGTGCCAGCAGTTACCGGGACTCCCCTAATTCACCCCTCCACTTT. Its protein product is CASSYRDSPNSPLHF. The chain carries TRBV28 and TRBJ1-6; weak D call: TRBD1 (5 bases). Between the trimmed V and J ends, which lost 4 bases and 6 bases, there was a span of 13 bases. CDR1 is MDHEN and CDR2 is SYDVKM in the germline V gene. The CDR3 is 15 amino acids.

The chain combines TRBV2 with TRBJ1-5; D is unresolved. Germline V gene lookup returns CDR1 SNHLY and CDR2 FYNNEI. The V gene lost 7 bases and the J gene lost 5 bases, with 15 bases spanning the gap. CDR3 length: 14 residues. The CDR3 DNA is TGTGCCAGCACCTTACGGTTGACTGATCAGCCCCAGCATTTT. It translates to CASTLRLTDQPQHF.

In this sample, this clone turned up a few times. The chain links TRBV28 to TRBJ2-1; 8 bases map to TRBD2. Looked up from germline, CDR1 is MDHEN and CDR2 is SYDVKM. V shed 6 bases, J shed 12 bases, and the junction held 13 bases outside the gene matches. This CDR3 spans 14 amino acids. The CDR3 region is CASRKGLAGEWQFF. Written as DNA, the CDR3 is TGTGCCAGCAGAAAAGGACTAGCCGGGGAATGGCAGTTCTTC.

This chain connects TRBV27 to TRBJ2-5, with a tentative D call TRBD1 (6 bases). The CDR3 extends over 15 amino acids. Germline CDR1 and CDR2: MNHEY and SMNVEV (reference sequence). The V end was cut by 5 bases, the J end by 1 base, with 14 bases between. The CDR3 coding sequence is TGTGCCAGCAGTCCACGGGACAAAATCCAAGAGACCCAGTACTTC. It encodes CASSPRDKIQETQYF.

This chain joins TRBV7-8 and TRBJ1-2; tentatively, D is TRBD1 (5 bases). This CDR3 is built from 13 residues. CDR1 and CDR2 (germline): SGHVS, FQNEAQ. Deletions cut 3 bases from V and 6 bases from J, with 11 bases between. The CDR3 sequence is CASSLRGVDGYTF. The CDR3 DNA is TGTGCCAGCAGCTTGAGAGGGGTAGATGGCTACACCTTC. Filled out from reference TRBV7-8 and TRBJ1-2, the complete variable domain reads GAGVSQSPRYKVAKRGQDVALRCDPISGHVSLFWYQQALGQGPEFLTYFQNEAQLDKSGLPSDRFFAERPEGSVSTLKIQRTQQEDSAVYLCASSLRGVDGYTFGSGTRLTVV.

The CDR3 DNA follows: TGTGCCAGCAGCGTAGCTTCCTCGGGTTTTGGGGGAGAGACCCAGTACTTC. Residues: CASSVASSGFGGETQYF. The V call is TRBV9, the J call TRBJ2-5, with D possibly called TRBD1 or TRBD2 (5 bases each). This CDR3 region has 17 residues. V was trimmed by 0 bases and J by 4 bases, leaving 19 bases between them. Germline V gene lookup returns CDR1 SGDLS and CDR2 YYNGEE.

The CDR3 reads CASRLPLGQGGSEAFF. CDR3 DNA sequence: TGTGCCAGCAGACTCCCCCTGGGACAGGGAGGGTCTGAAGCTTTCTTT. V is TRBV28 and J is TRBJ1-1; 9 nucleotides agree with TRBD1. The V gene's germline CDR1 is MDHEN and CDR2 SYDVKM. V lost 6 bases to trimming and J lost 6 bases; unmatched junction nucleotides: 14. The CDR3 has 16 amino acids.

This clone has more than one count but fewer than ten. J is TRBJ2-2 and V is TRBV27; D not certain. In germline, CDR1 is MNHEY, CDR2 SMNVEV (reference sequence). CDR3 length: 15 residues. The V gene lost 3 bases and the J gene lost 1 base, with 9 bases spanning the gap. For the CDR3, the DNA is TGTGCCAGCAGTTTTCGAACACTGAACACCGGGGAGCTGTTTTTT. Translation gives CASSFRTLNTGELFF.

The genes are TRBV6-1 and TRBJ2-7; 7 bases are a match to TRBD2. The CDR3 length is 13 residues. CDR1 and CDR2 from the germline V gene are MNHNS and SASEGT. The J segment lost 7 bases and the V segment lost 2 bases, leaving 5 bases of the junction unmatched. CDR3 in amino acids: CASSEYQGGEQYF. In DNA, the CDR3 is TGTGCCAGCAGTGAATATCAGGGAGGGGAGCAGTACTTC.